This T cell receptor beta chain was recovered during a study of CD8+ T cells in alopecia areata (dated by TCRdb to 2016 to 2018). In terms of the full investigation: The treated patients took part in an open-label pilot trial in which moderate-to-severe alopecia areata was treated with oral tofacitinib at 5 to 10 mg twice daily. Tofacitinib was given for 6 to 18 months, followed by 6 months of follow-up off drug to assess delayed response and recurrence. To study T cell clonal expansion in alopecia areata, the researchers applied high-throughput TCRbeta sequencing to both the C3H/HeJ mouse model and human patients. Human TCRbeta sequencing covered scalp tissue and sorted CD4+ and CD8+ peripheral blood T cells from patchy and totalis/universalis alopecia areata patients and healthy controls. Patients on tofacitinib were biopsied at baseline and after 4 and 24 weeks of treatment, and several of the patients also had a later scalp biopsy. Clonality in the scalp was compared among normal scalp (n=4), patchy alopecia areata scalp (n=8), and alopecia totalis/universalis scalp (n=8). RNA was extracted with the PAXgene miRNA kit for fixed scalp, the miRNeasy kit for PBMCs, and the RNeasy kit for mouse skin. TCRbeta CDR3 regions were amplified by immunoSEQ multiplex PCR using 35 Vbeta forward and 13 Jbeta reverse primers. General conclusions and limits of the study: Compared with normal scalp, lesional scalp had higher clonality and more expanded CD8+ clones, particularly in alopecia totalis/universalis, a pattern that suggests antigenic drive. Resident alphabeta T cells in normal human skin are also sequenced, complicating scalp TCR repertoire analysis, unlike mouse skin dominated by gammadelta T cells. TCR sequences shared between patients were less clear than in mice, possibly partly because of HLA diversity in the patient population.

A remark on this clone: It lacks a known antigen. Per-base qualities were not stored, and no clone one base away is much larger.

The time point label here, explained by the study, means: baseline before oral tofacitinib. Peripheral blood and lesional scalp punch biopsies were obtained from patients with alopecia areata. PBMCs were isolated by density centrifugation and stained for CD3, CD4 and CD8, after which CD4+ and CD8+ T cells were sorted on a FACSAria. To prepare the library, the immunoSEQ multiplex PCR assay was applied. For TCR sequencing, RNA was extracted from every sample and reverse transcribed into cDNA to serve as template. First-strand cDNA was synthesized using SuperScript III with a 2:1 mix of oligo-dT and random hexamers. Amplification bias was assessed with a synthetic immune receptor repertoire, and residual bias was removed computationally. The original pipeline was this. Raw reads were preprocessed to remove errors, and CDR3 was defined according to IMGT conventions as the region from the conserved cysteine to phenylalanine. Clonality was computed as 1 minus the Shannon entropy, with the entropy normalized by log2 of the number of productive unique TCRs. Whether each scalp clone was CD4 or CD8 was inferred by checking scalp TCRbeta sequences against the CD4 and CD8 repertoires from sorted blood. The immuneACCESS repertoire file appears here via TCRdb, limited to in-frame rearrangements. These files lack a portion of the clones; in checked studies, under half of the deficit traces to unresolved V genes, and the cause of the others is not known. V and J calls and clone size follow that table, whereas D and trimming were derived from the DNA. A total of 130,000 or so clones appear in this sample, about 46% of them only once. Approximately 19% of the sample is in the top ten clones.

From a lookup of the germline V gene, CDR1 and CDR2 are SQVTM and ANQGSEA. V loses 0 bases, J loses 4 bases, and the germline ends lie 12 bases apart. From the cysteine through the phenylalanine, the CDR3 covers 14 amino acids. The only DNA kept is the CDR3, 42 bases in frame from the first base. The sequence came from a human donor with alopecia areata. The sequence links TRBV29-1 to TRBJ1-2, and TRBD1 may be the D gene, going by 6 matching bases. The sequencing used CD8+ T cells sorted from blood, collected at week 0. The nucleotide sequence reads TGCAGCGTTGAAGAGCAGGGGCGCGGCTATGGCTACACCTTC. Its protein reads: CSVEEQGRGYGYTF.